The 20 T cell receptor beta chains below come from one sample, sequenced in a study of T cell clonality in common variable immunodeficiency (dated by TCRdb to the mid-2010s). Library prep was done by the immunoSEQ multiplex PCR assay. In its TCRdb copy, this immuneACCESS table keeps in-frame sequences only and misses some clones. Where compared with another copy, unresolved V genes explain less than half of these, and the others have no known cause. The sample counts around 14,000 clones, each observed more than once. The top ten hold around 8.3% of the sample. What the study reported, not specific to this receptor: CVID TCRbeta sequences were reported to have fewer deletions and N-nucleotide insertions and to lack highly modified clones with 13 or more V deletions.

These receptors lack a known antigen. Sample: peripheral blood mononuclear cells. All receptors derive from a human donor with common variable immunodeficiency.

On this clone: The CDR3 end is not reached by the read, which stops 3 residues before it; the germline J gene fills it in. The chain joins TRBV2 to TRBJ1-5; 10 nucleotides agree with TRBD1. With V trimmed by 1 base and J by 7 bases, 7 bases remained unmatched. The CDR3 spans 16 residues. Germline CDR1 and CDR2: SNHLY and FYNNEI. CDR3 loop: CASSEGRDRGGQPQHF. Incomplete CDR3 DNA: TGTGCCAGCAGTGAAGGCCGGGACAGGGGAGGACAGCCC.

This clone was picked up a small number of times. The read gets to within 3 residues of the CDR3 end, and the germline J gene fills in the rest. This rearrangement joins TRBV30 to TRBJ2-5; 10 bases fit TRBD1. Germline V gives CDR1 GTSNPN, CDR2 SVGIG (reference sequence). V lost 2 bases and J lost 1; bases outside the gene matches: 4. The CDR3 loop spans 15 amino acids. The CDR3 here is CAWSTRQGAQETQYF. The sequenced part of the CDR3 DNA is TGTGCCTGGAGTACCCGACAGGGGGCCCAAGAGACC. Full variable domain (outside the CDR3, taken from reference TRBV30 and TRBJ2-5): SQTIHQWPATLVQPVGSPLSLECTVEGTSNPNLYWYRQAAGRGLQLLFYSVGIGQISSEVPQNLSASRPQDRQFILSSKKLLLSDSGFYLCAWSTRQGAQETQYFGPGTRLLVL.

This clone was counted a few times. Read coverage stops 3 residues before the CDR3 terminus; the germline J gene supplies the remainder. The chain couples TRBV20-1 to TRBJ2-3; D is perhaps TRBD1 (5 bases). Trimming stripped 6 bases from V and 3 bases from J, with 10 bases between. The CDR3 runs 12 residues. CDR1 and CDR2 from the germline V gene are DFQATT and SNEGSKA (reference sequence). CDR3 amino acids: CSAPRQTDTQYF. The sequenced part of the CDR3 DNA is TGCAGTGCACCCCGACAGACAGATACG.

This clone was observed a handful of times. From the germline J gene comes the end of the CDR3, since the read stops 3 residues before it. The chain links TRBV18 to TRBJ1-6; weak D call: TRBD1 (5 bases). The ends were cut back, 2 bases at V and 7 bases at J, with 12 bases in the middle. The CDR3 loop spans 15 amino acids. Per germline, CDR1 KGHSH and CDR2 LQKENI. CDR3 protein: CASSPGAQANSPLHF. The part of the CDR3 DNA that was read is TGTGCCAGCTCACCAGGGGCGCAGGCGAATTCACCC.

As concerns this clone: Read data end 3 residues before the CDR3 end; the end is taken from the germline J gene. This chain connects TRBV6-2 or TRBV6-3 to TRBJ1-5; D remains unclear. Germline V lookup: CDR1 MNHEY, CDR2 SVGEGT. With 7 bases removed from V and 4 bases from J, the gap between germline ends came to 14 bases. The CDR3 is 14 residues long. Here the CDR3 reads CASKTGSLNQPQHF. The CDR3 bases that were read are TGTGCCAGCAAAACCGGGTCCCTGAATCAGCCC.

This clone was detected a few times. The CDR3 end falls 3 residues outside the read, so it is completed with the germline J gene. The V call is TRBV23-1, the J call TRBJ1-2; D remains unclear. TRBV23-1 is flagged as an ORF with uncertain function. V lost 2 bases, J lost 2 bases, and 12 bases lay in between. The CDR3 loop spans 15 amino acids. CDR3 DNA (partial): TGCGCCAGCAGTCAAGGTCAGGTGAAAAACTATGGC. As protein: CASSQGQVKNYG. The entire CDR3 reads CASSQGQVKNYGYTF.

In this sample, this clone turned up a few times. The read halts 3 residues ahead of the CDR3 end, with the missing end drawn from the germline J gene. V is TRBV19 and J is TRBJ2-2; D may be TRBD2 (5 bases). The CDR3 loop spans 12 amino acids. The germline V gene encodes CDR1 LNHDA and CDR2 SQIVND (reference sequence). V was cut by 3 bases and J by 6 bases, with 5 bases left in between. CDR3 loop: CASSMRAGELFF. The CDR3 DNA, read in part, is TGTGCCAGTAGTATGAGGGCCGGGGAG.

The sample holds a few counts of this clone. At one boundary the junction diverges from the germline segment, which might be a read error. The observed sequence ends 3 residues before the CDR3 terminus, with the missing tail filled in from the germline J gene. The rearrangement joins TRBV7-7 to TRBJ2-3; 7 nucleotides match TRBD1. Germline V CDR1 and CDR2: SSHAT, FNYEAQ (reference sequence). The CDR3 covers 16 residues. The sequenced part of the CDR3 DNA is TGTGCTAGCAGCCGAGGTGAAGGGGGCCTAGTAGATACG. It translates to CASSRGEGGLVDT. The CDR3 as a whole reads CASSRGEGGLVDTQYF.

This clone is classed as medium-sized. Read coverage stops 3 residues before the CDR3 terminus; the germline J gene supplies the remainder. The genes are TRBV12-3 or TRBV12-4 and TRBJ2-5; perhaps TRBD1 as D (5 bases). This CDR3 has 17 amino acids. V gave up 0 bases and J gave up 7 bases, with 21 bases separating them. The CDR3 reads CASSLALSNRPSGTQYF. CDR3 DNA, as far as it was read: TGTGCCAGCAGTTTAGCGCTCTCCAACAGGCCGTCGGGGACC.

Comments on this clone: Read sequence stops 3 residues before the CDR3 end, and the germline J gene provides the missing end. The J gene is TRBJ2-2, the V gene TRBV7-9, with D possibly matching TRBD1 (5 bases). Trimming took off 5 bases at V and 4 bases at J, with 11 bases between the two ends. The CDR3 is 14 amino acids. Germline V gene data show CDR1 as SEHNR and CDR2 as FQNEAQ (reference sequence). The CDR3 spells CASSGDSVTGELFF. The sequenced CDR3 bases are TGTGCCAGCAGCGGCGACAGCGTCACCGGGGAG.

This clone was seen a handful of times. The sequence runs out 3 residues before the end of the CDR3; the remainder is reconstructed from the germline J gene. The chain recombines TRBV18 with TRBJ2-5; tentatively, D is TRBD1 (6 bases). The CDR3 covers 15 residues. Per the germline V gene, CDR1 is KGHSH and CDR2 is LQKENI. V shed 3 bases and J shed 5 bases, with 16 bases lying between them. The CDR3 loop reads CASSPVGQGGETQYF. CDR3 DNA, as far as it was read: TGTGCCAGCTCACCGGTTGGGCAAGGGGGTGAGACC.

This clone was seen more than once but under ten times. The chain's CDR3 is CASSLAGRQPPGELFF. CDR3 DNA (partial): TGTGCCAGCAGCTTAGCGGGCAGGCAACCCCCCGGGGAG. The V call is TRBV7-6, the J call TRBJ2-2; D gene unclear. The observed sequence ends 3 residues before the CDR3 terminus, with the missing tail filled in from the germline J gene. This CDR3 has 16 amino acids. The V gene lost 0 bases and the J gene lost 6 bases, with 14 bases spanning the gap. Germline V gives CDR1 SGHVS, CDR2 FNYEAQ.

This clone was observed a few times. The covered CDR3 bases are TGTGCCTGGACTCGAGGGGGTACATTGAACACTGAA. Amino acid sequence: CAWTRGGTLNTE. The whole CDR3 sequence is CAWTRGGTLNTEAFF. The chain has TRBV30 and TRBJ1-1, with D possibly matching TRBD1 (6 bases). The read falls 3 residues short of the CDR3 end, and the missing part is taken from the germline J gene. V was shortened by 4 bases and J by 0 bases, with 15 bases between the two germline ends. The CDR3 has 15 amino acids. Germline V gene sequence: CDR1 GTSNPN, CDR2 SVGIG (reference sequence).

As concerns this clone: The CDR3 end is not reached by the read, which stops 3 residues before it; the germline J gene fills it in. V and J are TRBV13 and TRBJ1-3; D not resolved. Germline V lookup: CDR1 PRHDT, CDR2 FYEKMQ (reference sequence). The CDR3 has 14 residues. V lost 5 bases and J 0 bases, leaving 8 bases between the germline ends. CDR3 residues: CASSQQSSGNTIYF. CDR3 bases read: TGTGCCAGCAGCCAACAGAGCTCTGGAAACACC.

For this clone: With the read ending 3 residues before the CDR3 end, the germline J gene is used to fill in that end. V gene TRBV30 combines with J gene TRBJ1-1; TRBD1 matches at 7 bases. V shed 3 bases and J 4 bases; nucleotides not matched to a gene: 5. There are 13 residues in the CDR3. CDR1 GTSNPN and CDR2 SVGIG come from the germline V gene (reference sequence). The sequenced CDR3 bases are TGTGCCTGGAGAAGGGGGCGGGTCACTGAA. This gives the protein CAWRRGRVTE. The whole CDR3 reads CAWRRGRVTEAFF.

In its sample, this clone was seen a few times. The read finishes 3 residues shy of the CDR3 end, and the germline J gene is used to complete it. V and J are TRBV19 and TRBJ2-1, with D hard to call. Deletions cut 1 base from V and 9 bases from J, with 10 bases between. Germline assignment: CDR1 LNHDA and CDR2 SQIVND (reference sequence). The CDR3 loop spans 13 amino acids. The CDR3 is CASSIGLVSEQFF. Incomplete CDR3 DNA: TGTGCCAGTAGTATAGGTCTAGTCAGTGAG.

A word on this clone: The read gets to within 3 residues of the CDR3 end, and the germline J gene fills in the rest. The rearrangement links TRBV18 to TRBJ2-2, with D uncertain. In germline, CDR1 is KGHSH, CDR2 LQKENI. The CDR3 has 13 residues. Trimming left V 4 bases short and J 4 bases short, with 7 bases between. CDR3 in amino acids: CASSQGPTGELFF. The sequenced CDR3 bases are TGTGCCAGCTCACAGGGTCCCACCGGGGAG.

With regard to this clone: Sequencing ends 3 residues short of the CDR3 end; the germline J gene provides the rest. The V gene is TRBV18, the J gene TRBJ1-3; D remains unclear. CDR3 length: 16 residues. Looked up from germline, CDR1 is KGHSH and CDR2 is LQKENI. Trimming cost V 0 bases and J 1 base, with 10 bases left between them. CDR3 bases read: TGTGCCAGCTCACCACCTATAAAGGGTTCTGGAAACACC. Amino acids: CASSPPIKGSGNT. The whole CDR3 reads CASSPPIKGSGNTIYF.

To note about this clone: Read sequence stops 3 residues before the CDR3 end, and the germline J gene provides the missing end. The V call is TRBV19, the J call TRBJ1-1; no clear D. Germline V gene data show CDR1 as LNHDA and CDR2 as SQIVND (reference sequence). The V gene lost 0 bases and the J gene lost 4 bases, with 15 bases spanning the gap. The CDR3 is 16 amino acids. The CDR3 sequence is CASSIDLLGFGTEAFF. The CDR3 bases that were read are TGTGCCAGTAGTATAGATCTGTTAGGGTTCGGCACTGAA.

A few counts support this clone. The CDR3 is cut off 3 residues early in the read; its end comes from the germline J gene. V usage is TRBV19 and J usage is TRBJ1-2; D perhaps matches TRBD1 (6 bases). Germline V gene data show CDR1 as LNHDA and CDR2 as SQIVND (reference sequence). The CDR3 extends over 13 amino acids. The V end lost 6 bases, the J end lost 3 bases, and 11 bases lay between the germline ends. Incomplete CDR3 DNA: TGTGCCAGTAGCAACAGGGTATACTATGGC. Translated: CASSNRVYYG. The full CDR3 is CASSNRVYYGYTF.